A single sample is the source of the 20 T cell receptor beta chains below, sequenced in a study of metastatic and nonmetastatic thyroid tumors. Patients were all untreated before their thyroid surgery. With MiXCR, TCRdb called clones anew from the PCR reads. The sample records some 40,000 clones, around 20% being singletons. Sample: blood. The receptor source for this set is a female donor with papillary thyroid cancer or a benign thyroid nodule (not recorded which). Some clones in this sample may be carry-over from other donors' samples.

This sequence joins TRBV7-2 and TRBJ1-5; D ambiguous. The CDR3 contains 15 residues. V was pared by 5 bases and J by 2 bases, with 13 bases between. CDR1 and CDR2 from the germline V gene are SGHTA and FQGNSA. CDR3 sequence: CASSQDGVGNQPQHF. The CDR3 DNA reads as TGTGCCAGCAGCCAAGATGGTGTTGGCAATCAGCCCCAGCATTTT.

This clone has a single count. A read error is possible here, since a much larger clone lies one base away. Other nucleotide sequences from this sample produce the same CDR3. This rearrangement joins TRBV20-1 to TRBJ2-5; no reliable D call. Germline lookup yields CDR1 DFQATT and CDR2 SNEGSKA (reference sequence). V was clipped by 1 base and J by 2 bases, with 5 bases between them. The CDR3 has 12 amino acids. CDR3 DNA sequence: TGCAGTGCTAGAGGAGGTCAAGAGACCCAGTACTTC. Translating gives CSARGGQETQYF.

About this clone: Compared with germline, one end of the junction differs, possibly owing to a read error. This chain links TRBV6-1 with TRBJ2-6; a weak D match, TRBD1 (5 bases). This CDR3 comprises 15 residues. Per the germline V gene, CDR1 is MNHNS and CDR2 is SASEGT. The CDR3 region is CASSGHLSGANFLTF. The CDR3 DNA is TGTGCCAGCAGTGGCCATCTCTCTGGGGCCAACTTCCTGACTTTC.

Many counts were recorded for this clone. The chain links TRBV7-9 to TRBJ2-2; TRBD1 is a possible D gene (6 bases). This CDR3 is built from 15 residues. CDR1 SEHNR and CDR2 FQNEAQ come from the germline V gene (reference sequence). Between the trimmed V and J ends, which lost 2 bases and 6 bases, there was a span of 13 bases. CDR3 protein: CASSLNRVMAGELFF. The CDR3 nucleotides are TGTGCCAGCAGCTTAAACAGGGTGATGGCCGGGGAGCTGTTTTTT.

In its sample, this clone was seen many times. The V and J genes are TRBV5-1 and TRBJ2-7, with TRBD2 matching over 11 bases. Germline trimming cut 6 bases from V and 0 bases from J; bases unmatched to any gene: 11. The CDR3 totals 17 residues. Germline V lookup: CDR1 SGHRS, CDR2 YFSETQ. This CDR3 is CASKEAGLADSSYEQYF. CDR3 sequence (DNA): TGCGCCAGCAAGGAGGCGGGACTAGCGGATAGCTCCTACGAGCAGTACTTC. Variable domain in full (rest from reference TRBV5-1 and TRBJ2-7): KAGVTQTPRYLIKTRGQQVTLSCSPISGHRSVSWYQQTPGQGLQFLFEYFSETQRNKGNFPGRFSGRQFSNSRSEMNVSTLELGDSALYLCASKEAGLADSSYEQYFGPGTRLTVT.

This clone was recorded a few times. This chain links TRBV27 with TRBJ2-2, with D possibly being TRBD2 (5 bases). V dropped 8 bases and J dropped 7 bases, with 14 bases sitting between them. CDR1 and CDR2 from the germline V gene are MNHEY and SMNVEV (reference sequence). The CDR3 totals 13 residues. CDR3 nucleotides: TGTGCCAGCTACACTAGGGAAGACGGGGAGCTGTTTTTT. Translation: CASYTREDGELFF.

A word on this clone: Since a much larger clone is just one base distant, this may be a read error. V gene TRBV7-9 combines with J gene TRBJ2-1; TRBD2 matches 7 bases. Germline values: CDR1 SEHNR, CDR2 FQNEAQ (reference sequence). The CDR3 totals 14 residues. The junction had 8 bases not matched to a gene; V was cut back by 7 bases and J by 5 bases. Here the CDR3 reads CASIWGRANNEQFF. CDR3 coding DNA: TGTGCCAGCATATGGGGGAGGGCGAACAATGAGCAGTTCTTC.

At least ten counts were recorded for this clone. The gene calls are TRBV4-1 and TRBJ2-7; D might be TRBD2 (7 bases). Trimming removed 4 bases at V and 2 bases at J, with 21 bases between. The CDR3 runs 17 residues. Germline V gene sequence: CDR1 MGHRA, CDR2 YSYEKL. CDR3 in amino acids: CASSPQAGARLPYEQYF. The CDR3 DNA reads as TGCGCCAGCAGCCCACAGGCGGGGGCGCGACTCCCCTACGAGCAGTACTTC.

V is TRBV2 and J is TRBJ2-2, with TRBD1 as a possible D gene (6 bases). This CDR3 comprises 15 residues. Trimming pared 7 bases from V and 9 bases from J, leaving 21 bases between. The germline CDR1 and CDR2 sequences are SNHLY and FYNNEI. CDR3 protein: CASNGNRARSWELFF. The CDR3 DNA reads TGTGCCAGCAACGGGAACAGGGCGAGGTCCTGGGAGCTGTTTTTT.

This clone showed up many times. The V gene is TRBV6-1, the J gene TRBJ1-2; possible D gene TRBD1, 5 bases. CDR1 MNHNS and CDR2 SASEGT come from the germline V gene. Trimming pared 4 bases from V and 6 bases from J, leaving 15 bases between. The CDR3 covers 14 residues. In DNA, the CDR3 is TGTGCCAGCAGTGTTCAGGGAGATGGAGATGGCTACACCTTC. It is translated as CASSVQGDGDGYTF.

This clone showed up just a few times. Germline is not matched at one junction end, which may reflect a read error. The chain combines TRBV28 with TRBJ1-5; D unclear. CDR1 is MDHEN and CDR2 is SYDVKM in the germline V gene. This CDR3 has 16 residues. The CDR3 is CASSLWEWEGNQPQNF. DNA of the CDR3: TGTGCCAGCAGTTTATGGGAATGGGAGGGCAATCAGCCCCAGAATTTT.

This clone was recorded at least ten times. The J gene is TRBJ1-6, the V gene TRBV5-4; TRBD1 aligns across 7 bases. The CDR3 sequence is 16 residues long. Germline values: CDR1 SGHNT, CDR2 YYREEE (reference sequence). With V trimmed by 3 bases and J by 8 bases, 11 bases remained unmatched. The CDR3 is CASSSWTGVIHSPLHF. CDR3 nucleotide sequence: TGTGCCAGCAGCTCTTGGACAGGAGTGATTCATTCACCCCTCCACTTT. Full variable domain (remainder filled in from reference TRBV5-4 and TRBJ1-6): ETGVTQSPTHLIKTRGQQVTLRCSSQSGHNTVSWYQQALGQGPQFIFQYYREEENGRGNFPPRFSGLQFPNYSSELNVNALELDDSALYLCASSSWTGVIHSPLHFGNGTRLTVT.

A word on this clone: Germline is not matched at one junction end, which may reflect a read error. The rearrangement uses TRBV24-1 and TRBJ2-1, with TRBD2 matching over 8 bases. Per germline, CDR1 KGHDR and CDR2 SFDVKD. The CDR3 loop spans 14 amino acids. The chain's CDR3 is CATMSSGSRNERFF. The CDR3 DNA follows: TGTGCCACCATGTCAAGCGGGAGTCGGAATGAGCGGTTCTTC.

The chain links TRBV20-1 to TRBJ1-6; D may be TRBD1 (6 bases). CDR3 length: 13 amino acids. Germline V gives CDR1 DFQATT, CDR2 SNEGSKA (reference sequence). The V end was cut by 6 bases, the J end by 9 bases, with 15 bases between. The CDR3 here is CSAKKGGSSPLHF. The CDR3 nucleotides read TGCAGTGCAAAGAAAGGGGGTAGTTCACCCCTCCACTTT.

This clone was recorded at least ten times. The chain couples TRBV12-3 or TRBV12-4 to TRBJ1-4; D might be TRBD1 (6 bases). V was trimmed by 11 bases and J by 6 bases, leaving 16 bases between them. The CDR3 covers 13 residues. CDR3 sequence (DNA): TGTGCCGGCCAGGACAGCTCTGATGAAAAACTGTTTTTT. Its translation is CAGQDSSDEKLFF.

This clone came up many times. The chain joins TRBV12-3 or TRBV12-4 to TRBJ2-1, with D unresolved. The CDR3 is made up of 11 amino acids. V was pared by 4 bases and J by 9 bases, with 7 bases between. The CDR3: CASSSRGEQFF. The CDR3 DNA sequence: TGTGCCAGCAGTTCGAGAGGTGAGCAGTTCTTC.

For this clone: At one end, the junction sequence differs from germline, possibly due to a read error. The V and J genes are TRBV27 and TRBJ2-7, with TRBD2 matching over 7 bases. Germline CDR1 and CDR2: MNHEY and SMNVEV (reference sequence). The CDR3 is made up of 16 amino acids. The CDR3 here is CAGSFGIAGSSGQQYF. The CDR3 nucleotides are TGTGCCGGCAGTTTCGGAATAGCGGGTAGCTCGGGGCAGCAGTACTTC.

The V gene is TRBV18, the J gene TRBJ2-5; D is undetermined. The ends were cut back, 3 bases at V and 5 bases at J, with 4 bases in the middle. The germline V gene has CDR1 KGHSH and CDR2 LQKENI. This CDR3 spans 11 amino acids. This chain's CDR3 is CASSPGETQYF. The CDR3 DNA sequence: TGTGCCAGCTCACCCGGGGAGACCCAGTACTTC.

This clone was observed many times. The gene calls are TRBV30 and TRBJ1-3; D gene uncertain. V dropped 0 bases and J dropped 2 bases, with 5 bases sitting between them. Germline CDR1 reads GTSNPN; CDR2 reads SVGIG (reference sequence). The CDR3 totals 13 residues. In DNA, the CDR3 is TGTGCCTGGAGTGTGTGGACTGGAAACACCATATATTTT. This sequence encodes CAWSVWTGNTIYF.

The gene calls are TRBV20-1 and TRBJ1-1; no definite D call. The CDR3 is 14 residues long. Germline V gene data show CDR1 as DFQATT and CDR2 as SNEGSKA (reference sequence). Trimming stripped 5 bases from V and 1 base from J, with 14 bases between. CDR3 sequence: CSACPQMANTEAFF. The CDR3 region has the DNA TGCAGTGCTTGTCCCCAGATGGCGAACACTGAAGCTTTCTTT.